This TCR beta chain came from a study of T cell clones after liver transplantation. Looking at the study overall: Tolerant meant at least one year fully off immunosuppression without liver enzymes above twice normal.

Clones were read by immunoSEQ multiplex PCR, and TCRdb kept only the in-frame ones, dropping some. This table holds roughly 67,000 clones, about 91% found once. The study's findings and limits: In two subjects, few donor cells limited the measurable donor-reactive repertoire.

The V and J ends lost 5 bases and 4 bases, in that order; junction bases with no gene match: 9. CDR1 MDHEN and CDR2 SYDVKM come from the germline V gene. The CDR3 is made up of 15 amino acids. About this clone itself: No antigen is known for it.

The V and J genes are TRBV28 and TRBJ2-7; 9 bases map to TRBD1. This sample comprised CD4+ T cells from blood, obtained roughly 26 months after liver transplant. The sequence was collected from a human patient who received a liver transplant. Some T cells may trace back to the graft donor. The CDR3 DNA reads as TGTGCCAGCAGTGCCTCCGGGACAGGGTTATACGAGCAGTACTTC. As protein: CASSASGTGLYEQYF. The variable domain in full, completed from reference TRBV28 and TRBJ2-7, reads DVKVTQSSRYLVKRTGEKVFLECVQDMDHENMFWYRQDPGLGLRLIYFSYDVKMKEKGDIPEGYSVSREKKERFSLILESASTNQTSMYLCASSASGTGLYEQYFGPGTRLTVT.